The 22 T cell receptor beta chains below were found in one sample sequenced in a study of T-cell reconstitution after alpha-beta-depleted transplantation in children. Unique molecular identifiers were built into the TCRbeta library. Via MiXCR, TCRdb re-called the PCR reads, giving one row per CDR3 protein. Counted here are about 610,000 distinct CDR3 sequences, 10% to 13% occurring once; the ten biggest clones make up roughly 3.9%. The input for sequencing was PBMCs from the stem cell graft donor, taken from the stem cell graft. The receptors shown here come from a human donor who donated a stem cell graft to a child with acute myeloid leukemia.

This clonotype was recorded at least ten times. The CDR3 spells CASSPLGGRAVTDTQYF. CDR3 sequence (DNA): TGTGCCAGCAGCCCTTTGGGGGGGCGAGCGGTCACAGATACGCAGTATTTT. The chain joins TRBV7-2 to TRBJ2-3, with D possibly matching TRBD2 (7 bases). V shed 5 bases and J shed 2 bases, with 20 bases lying between them. The CDR3 is 17 residues long. Germline CDR1 and CDR2: SGHTA and FQGNSA.

This clonotype was seen repeatedly, ten times or more. The chain has TRBV6-1 and TRBJ1-3; perhaps TRBD1 as D (6 bases). Germline V CDR1 and CDR2: MNHNS, SASEGT. The CDR3 extends over 15 amino acids. V lost 2 bases and J 4 bases, leaving 12 bases between the germline ends. The CDR3: CASSENRDAGNTIYF. DNA of the CDR3: TGTGCCAGCAGTGAAAACAGGGATGCGGGAAACACCATATATTTT.

This clonotype was observed a few times. The chain employs TRBV4-2 and TRBJ2-3; 10 bases agree with TRBD2. Germline trimming cut 9 bases from V and 11 bases from J; bases unmatched to any gene: 5. Per the germline V gene, CDR1 is LGHNA and CDR2 is YNFKEQ. CDR3 length equals 11 residues. The CDR3 sequence is CARFIAGGQYF. The CDR3, as DNA: TGTGCCAGGTTTATAGCGGGAGGGCAGTATTTT.

The sample holds many counts of this clonotype. The chain couples TRBV4-2 to TRBJ2-3, with D uncertain. Between the trimmed V and J ends, which lost 0 bases and 4 bases, there was a span of 8 bases. The CDR3 length is 14 residues. Germline V CDR1 and CDR2: LGHNA, YNFKEQ. For the CDR3, the DNA is TGTGCCAGCAGCCAAGAAAATGAGTCAGATACGCAGTATTTT. It codes for CASSQENESDTQYF.

This clonotype has at least ten counts. The chain uses TRBV12-3 or TRBV12-4 and TRBJ2-3; D might be TRBD2 (5 bases). The CDR3 contains 14 residues. V gave up 4 bases and J gave up 3 bases, with 11 bases separating them. CDR3 loop: CASSSWERTDTQYF. In nucleotides, the CDR3 is TGTGCCAGCAGTTCGTGGGAGAGGACAGATACGCAGTATTTT.

The rearrangement links TRBV6-1 to TRBJ2-3; D perhaps matches TRBD2 (5 bases). Germline values: CDR1 MNHNS, CDR2 SASEGT. The CDR3 covers 16 residues. Trimming took off 3 bases at V and 2 bases at J, with 15 bases between the two ends. The DNA of the CDR3 is TGTGCCAGCAGTGAGGGGAGTGGCTGGGTCACAGATACGCAGTATTTT. Protein sequence: CASSEGSGWVTDTQYF.

In this sample, this clonotype turned up a few times. This chain connects TRBV27 to TRBJ2-5; perhaps D is TRBD1 or TRBD2 (5 bases each). The CDR3 extends over 16 amino acids. CDR1 and CDR2 (germline): MNHEY, SMNVEV (reference sequence). Trimming took 5 bases from V and 7 from J, leaving 23 bases between them. The CDR3 protein is CASSPGRGVLDRTQYF. The DNA of the CDR3 is TGTGCCAGCAGTCCGGGACGTGGAGTGCTGGATCGGACCCAGTACTTC.

This clonotype was recorded once. This could be a read error, since a much larger clone is one nucleotide away. This chain links TRBV9 with TRBJ2-7; TRBD2 matches at 7 bases. The CDR3 is made up of 14 amino acids. Germline values: CDR1 SGDLS, CDR2 YYNGEE. The CDR3 reads CASSVQGSAGEHYF. The CDR3 bases are TGTGCCAGCAGCGTGCAGGGTAGCGCGGGGGAGCATTACTTC. The whole variable domain, remainder taken from reference TRBV9 and TRBJ2-7, is DSGVTQTPKHLITATGQRVTLRCSPRSGDLSVYWYQQSLDQGLQFLIQYYNGEERAKGNILERFSAQQFPDLHSELNLSSLELGDSALYFCASSVQGSAGEHYFGPGTRLTVT.

The count of this clonotype is one. A much bigger clone sits one base away, suggesting this may be a read error. A read error is likely, as this CDR3 ends without the conserved phenylalanine or tryptophan. The chain uses TRBV20-1 and TRBJ2-5; D not resolved. Per germline, CDR1 DFQATT and CDR2 SNEGSKA (reference sequence). The CDR3 extends over 15 amino acids. V was shortened by 3 bases and J by 1 base, with 15 bases between the two germline ends. The CDR3 sequence: CSASEAIRPQETQYL. CDR3 coding DNA: TGCAGTGCTAGTGAGGCAATACGCCCCCAAGAGACCCAGTACCTC.

V and J are TRBV2 and TRBJ2-1, with 10 bases aligning to TRBD2. The CDR3 covers 16 residues. V lost 2 bases, J lost 6 bases, and 7 bases stayed unmatched. CDR1 is SNHLY, CDR2 FYNNEI, per germline. The CDR3 nucleotides are TGTGCCAGCAGTGAAACAAGCGGGAGGGCGCTCAATGAGCAGTTCTTC. Amino acids: CASSETSGRALNEQFF.

The V and J genes are TRBV28 and TRBJ2-3, with D hard to call. Germline CDR1 reads MDHEN; CDR2 reads SYDVKM. V gave up 2 bases and J gave up 6 bases, with 9 bases separating them. This CDR3 is 13 amino acids long. CDR3 region: CASSLRTRDTQYF. CDR3 coding DNA: TGTGCCAGCAGTTTACGGACCAGGGATACGCAGTATTTT.

This clonotype was counted between two and nine times. The V call is TRBV28, the J call TRBJ2-1; D may be TRBD2 (6 bases). This CDR3 comprises 17 residues. Deletions cut 3 bases from V and 0 bases from J, with 15 bases between. CDR1 and CDR2 from the germline V gene are MDHEN and SYDVKM. CDR3 in DNA: TGTGCCAGCAGTTTGGTGAGCGGACTAAGCTCCTACAATGAGCAGTTCTTC. Translation: CASSLVSGLSSYNEQFF. The full variable domain, rest sourced from reference TRBV28 and TRBJ2-1, is DVKVTQSSRYLVKRTGEKVFLECVQDMDHENMFWYRQDPGLGLRLIYFSYDVKMKEKGDIPEGYSVSREKKERFSLILESASTNQTSMYLCASSLVSGLSSYNEQFFGPGTRLTVL.

This clonotype was seen ten or more times. The chain carries TRBV5-1 and TRBJ2-7, with D perhaps matching TRBD1 (5 bases). The CDR3 totals 14 residues. With 0 bases removed from V and 2 bases from J, the gap between germline ends came to 9 bases. Germline CDR1 and CDR2: SGHRS and YFSETQ. CDR3 sequence (DNA): TGCGCCAGCAGCTTGGTGGGGCCCCCCTACGAGCAGTACTTC. Protein: CASSLVGPPYEQYF.

This clonotype occurred a few times. V usage is TRBV28 and J usage is TRBJ2-5, with TRBD1 identical over 7 bases. J gave up 2 bases and V 6 bases, and 6 bases lay outside the gene matches. Germline values: CDR1 MDHEN, CDR2 SYDVKM. CDR3 length: 14 amino acids. For the CDR3, the DNA is TGTGCCAGCAGCTCGAACAGGGGTCAAGAGACCCAGTACTTC. This codes for CASSSNRGQETQYF.

This clonotype was found many times. V usage is TRBV20-1 and J usage is TRBJ2-3; 7 bases line up with TRBD2. J was trimmed by 1 base and V by 4 bases; bases with no gene match: 14. Germline V gene lookup returns CDR1 DFQATT and CDR2 SNEGSKA (reference sequence). CDR3 length: 17 amino acids. The DNA for the CDR3 is TGCAGTGCTAAAACGATTCTACTAGCGCCAGGCACAGATACGCAGTATTTT. Translated: CSAKTILLAPGTDTQYF.

This clonotype was seen ten or more times. The chain is built from TRBV27 and TRBJ2-3; D is unclear. The V and J ends lost 2 bases and 1 base respectively, with 10 bases between them. Germline V gene sequence: CDR1 MNHEY, CDR2 SMNVEV (reference sequence). There are 15 residues in the CDR3. The CDR3 DNA follows: TGTGCCAGCAGTTTAATTTCGGCGGGCACAGATACGCAGTATTTT. Its translation: CASSLISAGTDTQYF.

This clonotype was seen ten or more times. This chain's CDR3 is CASSPLDRGLVTYEQYF. Written as DNA, the CDR3 is TGTGCCAGCAGCCCCCTAGACAGGGGGTTAGTAACCTACGAGCAGTACTTC. V and J are TRBV7-2 and TRBJ2-7; 9 bases agree with TRBD1. There are 17 residues in the CDR3. CDR1 is SGHTA, CDR2 FQGNSA, per germline. V was clipped by 5 bases and J by 2 bases; unmatched bases: 13.

This clonotype showed up just once. This chain joins TRBV6-2 or TRBV6-3 and TRBJ2-2; 7 bases match TRBD2. This CDR3 region has 17 residues. The germline CDR1 and CDR2 sequences are MNHEY and SVGEGT. V trimming: 3 bases; J trimming: 6 bases; junction bases outside the gene matches: 13. The CDR3 spells CASSYPGRGMVAGELFF. Written as DNA, the CDR3 is TGTGCCAGCAGTTATCCTGGGAGGGGAATGGTGGCCGGGGAGCTGTTTTTT.

This clonotype was seen more than once but under ten times. This chain connects TRBV5-4 to TRBJ1-3; D remains ambiguous. V was shortened by 0 bases and J by 2 bases, with 9 bases between the two germline ends. CDR3 length equals 15 residues. CDR1 and CDR2 (germline): SGHNT, YYREEE (reference sequence). CDR3 amino acids: CASSLEDLPGNTIYF. The CDR3 bases are TGTGCCAGCAGCTTGGAGGACCTCCCTGGAAACACCATATATTTT. Complete variable domain (other parts from reference TRBV5-4 and TRBJ1-3): ETGVTQSPTHLIKTRGQQVTLRCSSQSGHNTVSWYQQALGQGPQFIFQYYREEENGRGNFPPRFSGLQFPNYSSELNVNALELDDSALYLCASSLEDLPGNTIYFGEGSWLTVV.

Many counts were recorded for this clonotype. The V and J genes are TRBV6-2 or TRBV6-3 and TRBJ2-5; a possible D gene is TRBD1 (6 bases). The CDR3 runs 14 residues. The V gene's germline CDR1 is MNHEY and CDR2 SVGEGT. Trimming took 6 bases from V and 2 from J, leaving 13 bases between them. Here the CDR3 reads CASSRDNGQETQYF. The CDR3 DNA follows: TGTGCCAGCAGCCGGGACAACGGGCAAGAGACCCAGTACTTC.

Only a few counts were recorded for this clonotype. V is TRBV7-2 and J is TRBJ2-3; D is perhaps TRBD1 or TRBD2 (5 bases each). This CDR3 is 15 amino acids long. Looked up from germline, CDR1 is SGHTA and CDR2 is FQGNSA. V was pared by 3 bases and J by 4 bases, with 14 bases between. Here the CDR3 DNA reads TGTGCCAGCAGCTTGGGACCCACGAGGGCAGATACGCAGTATTTT. Its translation: CASSLGPTRADTQYF. Full variable domain (remainder filled in from reference TRBV7-2 and TRBJ2-3): GAGVSQSPSNKVTEKGKDVELRCDPISGHTALYWYRQSLGQGLEFLIYFQGNSAPDKSGLPSDRFSAERTGGSVSTLTIQRTQQEDSAVYLCASSLGPTRADTQYFGPGTRLTVL.

This clonotype was seen ten or more times. V usage is TRBV4-3 and J usage is TRBJ2-1; D uncertain. The CDR3 extends over 16 amino acids. The V end was cut by 5 bases, the J end by 7 bases, with 21 bases between. Germline V gives CDR1 LGHNA, CDR2 YSLEER. CDR3 bases: TGCGCCAGCAGCTTCCGCGCGACGGGTTTTGGGAATGAGCAGTTCTTC. Encoded protein: CASSFRATGFGNEQFF.